Sequencing of this T cell receptor (beta chain) was carried out in a study of shared clonotypes between healthy human individuals. Study-wide results and limits: Some naive CD4 clonotypes, approximately 4.5%, turned up in common across four donors.

In the case of this clone: Its cognate antigen is unknown.

Per the germline V gene, CDR1 is SGHVS and CDR2 is FQNEAQ. The ends lost 5 bases at V and 2 bases at J; junction bases unmatched: 4. This CDR3 contains 14 residues. Sequenced by immunoSEQ multiplex PCR; TCRdb stores in-frame clones only, minus some. The sample has some 2,000,000 clones, more than 90% seen once. The sequencing sample was made of naive CD4+ T cells sorted from blood. The sample's subset: CD45RA+ positively selected. V is TRBV7-8 and J is TRBJ1-2; 8 bases map to TRBD1. The sequence derives from a young man in good health. The CDR3 reads CASSIYRGNYGYTF. As DNA, the CDR3 is TGTGCCAGCAGCATATACAGGGGGAACTATGGCTACACCTTC.